This T cell receptor beta chain was observed in a study of blood T cell repertoires in COVID-19. Turning to the study itself: The origin of the acute and convalescent COVID-19 samples was the United States, Italy and Spain. Sources were T cells, B-cell-depleted T cells, or PBMCs; the material itself was cDNA or gDNA.

As processed by the authors: Cell counts per sample came from amplifying reference gene primers. Repertoires were generated with immunoSEQ multiplex PCR, while TCRdb's copy carries only in-frame clones and drops some. V and J calls plus clone size are reproduced from that table; the DNA served to infer D and trimming. Of a few hundred thousand clones in the sample, nearly 90% were seen once. The CDR3 has 15 residues. Germline V gene data show CDR1 as LNHDA and CDR2 as SQIVND (reference sequence). V was pared by 3 bases and J by 7 bases, with 12 bases of the junction left unmatched. Assignments of participants to cohorts depended upon their own reported clinical history.

The sequence derives from a woman aged 18-35 years with acute COVID-19. Sequenced input: PBMCs or T cells enriched from blood (not recorded which). The rearrangement uses TRBV19 and TRBJ2-7, with 7 positions matching TRBD2. CDR3 in amino acids: CASSITLGRAGEQYF. The CDR3 DNA sequence: TGTGCCAGTAGTATCACCCTTGGGAGGGCTGGAGAGCAGTACTTC.